This TCR beta chain is drawn from a study of T cells in tuberculosis. The V gene's germline CDR1 is SGHDN and CDR2 FVKESK. This CDR3 has 16 amino acids. The V gene lost 0 bases and the J gene lost 0 bases, with 9 bases spanning the gap. Assay used: immunoSEQ multiplex PCR; TCRdb lists only in-frame clones, some missing. The sample includes 25,000 to 35,000 clones, roughly 96% of them seen just once. The sequence was obtained from a donor between 10 and 35 years old with latent tuberculosis or without tuberculosis infection. The sample comprised PBMCs. The chain combines TRBV14 with TRBJ2-1, with D maybe TRBD2 (6 bases). CDR3 region: CASSQDAGSSYNEQFF. The DNA for the CDR3 is TGTGCCAGCAGCCAAGATGCGGGAAGCTCCTACAATGAGCAGTTCTTC.